These T cell receptor beta chains were read from a single sample in a study of blood T cell repertoires in COVID-19. Some clones are missing from TCRdb's copy, which holds only in-frame ones; the method was immunoSEQ multiplex PCR. Of about 210,000 clones detected, 83% appear once; the ten largest clones hold 2% to 3%. The sequencing sample was made of peripheral blood. The receptors come from a middle-aged woman with active or convalescent COVID-19. The CDR3 runs from the conserved cysteine through the conserved F or W. A D gene is named only where the DNA matches it firmly. Rows give clone size only sometimes, using once, few, many, or a class for an expanded clone.

>TRBV6-2/TRBV6-3|.|.|TRBJ2-1
CASSSGGLLSSYNEQFF
TGTGCCAGCAGTTCCGGGGGACTCCTAAGCTCCTACAATGAGCAGTTCTTC
>TRBV9|few|TRBD1|TRBJ2-3
CASSETGGADTQYF
TGTGCCAGCAGCGAAACAGGGGGCGCAGATACGCAGTATTTT
>TRBV28|.|.|TRBJ2-2
CASLGGGELFF
TGTGCCAGCCTGGGGGGCGGGGAGCTGTTTTTT
>TRBV10-3|few|TRBD2|TRBJ2-7
CAISGGAYEQYF
TGTGCCATCAGCGGGGGGGCCTACGAGCAGTACTTC
>TRBV2|.|TRBD2|TRBJ2-5
CASKRLAGAPETQYF
TGTGCCAGCAAACGACTAGCGGGGGCCCCAGAGACCCAGTACTTC
>TRBV11-3|.|TRBD1|TRBJ1-1
CASRRDSEAFF
TGTGCCAGCAGACGGGACAGTGAAGCTTTCTTT
>TRBV24-1|.|TRBD2|TRBJ2-5
CATSDPGLAVESETQYF
TGTGCCACCAGTGATCCGGGACTAGCGGTCGAGTCGGAGACCCAGTACTTC
>TRBV7-5|.|.|TRBJ2-3
CVRSLVRGVLTSTDTQYF
TGTGTCAGAAGCTTAGTACGCGGGGTACTTACTAGCACAGATACGCAGTATTTT
>TRBV6-2/TRBV6-3|once|.|TRBJ2-7
CASSFRQRETYEQYF
TGTGCCAGCAGTTTTCGACAGAGAGAGACCTACGAGCAGTACTTC
>TRBV11-1|.|.|TRBJ2-7
CASTLQGDRSYEQYF
TGTGCCAGCACCCTACAGGGAGACCGCTCCTACGAGCAGTACTTC
>TRBV5-6|few|TRBD1|TRBJ1-1
CASSLVRDRGNPEAFF
TGTGCCAGCAGCTTGGTACGGGACAGGGGCAACCCTGAAGCTTTCTTT
>TRBV2|.|.|TRBJ1-5
CASSFGGYSNQPQHF
TGTGCCAGCAGTTTCGGGGGTTATAGCAATCAGCCCCAGCATTTT
>TRBV24-1|.|TRBD1|TRBJ1-5
CATSGGTGYNQPQHF
TGTGCCACCAGTGGTGGGACAGGTTACAATCAGCCCCAGCATTTT
>TRBV6-6|few|TRBD1|TRBJ1-1
CASSYEGAGNTEAFF
TGTGCCAGCAGTTACGAGGGGGCGGGGAACACTGAAGCTTTCTTT
>TRBV6-4|.|TRBD1|TRBJ2-1
CASSPRDRGRDEQFF
TGTGCCAGCAGCCCCCGGGACAGGGGCCGCGATGAGCAGTTCTTC
>TRBV6-5|.|.|TRBJ1-3
CASRSGDKRGNTIYF
TGTGCCAGCAGGTCAGGGGACAAACGTGGGAACACCATATATTTT
>TRBV24-1|.|TRBD1|TRBJ1-2
CATSERTGRGYTF
TGTGCCACCAGTGAAAGGACAGGCCGGGGCTACACCTTC
>TRBV29-1|.|TRBD1|TRBJ1-4
CSVTGTGSEKLFF
TGCAGCGTTACCGGGACAGGGAGCGAAAAACTGTTTTTT
>TRBV20-1|.|TRBD1|TRBJ1-1
CSASWDRATEAFF
TGCAGTGCTAGTTGGGACAGGGCGACTGAAGCTTTCTTT
>TRBV7-3|.|TRBD1|TRBJ2-2
CASRPMTGAATGELFF
TGTGCCAGCAGACCGATGACAGGGGCAGCCACCGGGGAGCTGTTTTTT
>TRBV7-2|.|TRBD1|TRBJ2-7
CASGTGIIYEQYF
TGTGCCAGCGGGACAGGGATAATCTACGAGCAGTACTTC
>TRBV9|once|TRBD2|TRBJ2-2
CASSVFAGGKGYTGELFF
TGTGCCAGCAGCGTATTTGCGGGGGGAAAGGGGTACACCGGGGAGCTGTTTTTT
>TRBV6-1|.|TRBD2|TRBJ2-3
CASSEGGPFSTDTQYF
TGTGCCAGCAGTGAGGGAGGGCCGTTTAGCACAGATACGCAGTATTTT
>TRBV24-1|.|.|TRBJ2-6
CATSVGVSGANVLTF
TGTGCCACCAGTGTGGGAGTCTCTGGGGCCAACGTCCTGACTTTC
>TRBV30|.|TRBD1|TRBJ2-1
CAWSAPGQGYNEQFF
TGTGCCTGGAGTGCCCCGGGACAGGGGTACAATGAGCAGTTCTTC
>TRBV6-2/TRBV6-3|.|.|TRBJ2-2
CASSYLAGKGTGELFF
TGTGCCAGCAGTTACTTGGCCGGGAAAGGGACCGGGGAGCTGTTTTTT
>TRBV2|.|TRBD2|TRBJ2-1
CASRLSGSSYNEQFF
TGTGCCAGCAGACTTAGCGGGAGCTCCTACAATGAGCAGTTCTTC
>TRBV6-1|.|.|TRBJ1-5
CASSEGQGAQPQHF
TGTGCCAGCAGTGAAGGGCAGGGTGCACAGCCCCAGCATTTT
>TRBV25-1|.|TRBD1|TRBJ1-5
CASSTDRGPLQPQHF
TGTGCCAGCAGTACTGACAGGGGGCCTTTACAGCCCCAGCATTTT
>TRBV12-3/TRBV12-4|.|.|TRBJ1-5
CASSPYLYQPQHF
TGTGCCAGCAGTCCTTATTTATATCAGCCCCAGCATTTT
>TRBV9|.|.|TRBJ1-1
CASSVAPGGREAFF
TGTGCCAGCAGCGTAGCTCCGGGGGGACGAGAAGCTTTCTTT
>TRBV30|.|TRBD1|TRBJ1-1
CAWSGGTGRTNTEAFF
TGTGCCTGGAGTGGAGGGACAGGGAGGACGAACACTGAAGCTTTCTTT
>TRBV5-1|.|.|TRBJ1-4
CASSPEGLGMVEKLFF
TGCGCCAGCAGCCCGGAGGGTCTGGGGATGGTCGAAAAACTGTTTTTT
>TRBV5-1|.|TRBD2|TRBJ2-3
CASSLEISGGTPPTDTQYF
TGCGCCAGCAGCTTGGAGATTAGCGGGGGGACCCCCCCCACAGATACGCAGTATTTT
>TRBV5-1|.|.|TRBJ1-2
CASSLGSANYGYTF
TGCGCCAGCAGCTTGGGGTCAGCTAACTATGGCTACACCTTC
>TRBV7-2|.|.|TRBJ1-5
CASSQPGDNQPQHF
TGTGCCAGCAGCCAGCCCGGGGACAATCAGCCCCAGCATTTT
>TRBV9|.|.|TRBJ2-5
CASSVERQETQYF
TGTGCCAGCAGCGTAGAGCGGCAAGAGACCCAGTACTTC
>TRBV25-1|.|.|TRBJ1-4
CASSEPRDTHEKLFF
TGTGCCAGCAGTGAACCCCGGGACACCCATGAAAAACTGTTTTTT
>TRBV24-1|once|.|TRBJ2-5
CATSDIAAGGSLETQYF
TGTGCCACCAGTGATATTGCTGCGGGTGGGAGTTTAGAGACCCAGTACTTC
>TRBV25-1|.|.|TRBJ2-7
CASSVGSHEQYF
TGTGCCAGCAGTGTTGGGAGCCACGAGCAGTACTTC
>TRBV27|.|TRBD2|TRBJ2-1
CASSFQVLAGEQFF
TGTGCCAGCAGTTTTCAGGTACTAGCGGGAGAGCAGTTCTTC
>TRBV27|.|.|TRBJ1-6
CASSLGASPLHF
TGTGCCAGCAGTCTAGGGGCTTCACCCCTCCACTTT
>TRBV15|.|TRBD2|TRBJ2-1
CATSRDPKQGTSGRLF
TGTGCCACCAGCAGAGACCCAAAACAGGGAACTAGCGGGAGACTCTTC
>TRBV5-1|.|.|TRBJ2-1
CASSLNRPRAPSSYNEQFF
TGCGCCAGCAGCTTAAATCGACCCAGGGCGCCAAGCTCCTACAATGAGCAGTTCTTC
>TRBV30|.|.|TRBJ1-3
CAWSIAGVRFGNTIYF
TGTGCCTGGAGTATCGCAGGGGTACGGTTTGGAAACACCATATATTTT
>TRBV7-9|.|TRBD2|TRBJ2-7
CASSLTSGRAGEQYF
TGTGCCAGCAGCTTAACTAGCGGGAGGGCGGGGGAGCAGTACTTC
>TRBV7-9|once|.|TRBJ2-6
CASSLGVGVPLSGANVLTF
TGTGCCAGCAGCTTAGGCGTAGGGGTCCCCCTCTCTGGGGCCAACGTCCTGACTTTC
>TRBV5-6|.|TRBD1|TRBJ2-5
CASSVTGVRSETQYF
TGTGCCAGCAGCGTGACAGGGGTGCGTAGTGAGACCCAGTACTTC
>TRBV7-9|.|.|TRBJ1-1
CASIQNTEAFF
TGTGCCAGCATACAGAACACTGAAGCTTTCTTT
>TRBV2|.|TRBD1|TRBJ1-3
CASSGPTGQLSSGNTIYF
TGTGCCAGCAGTGGGCCTACGGGACAGTTAAGCTCTGGAAACACCATATATTTT
>TRBV6-5|.|.|TRBJ1-4
CASRQGMGNEKLFF
TGTGCCAGCAGACAGGGAATGGGTAATGAAAAACTGTTTTTT